The clone carrying this T cell receptor (beta chain) was found once. Assay: immunoSEQ multiplex PCR; the TCRdb copy retains only in-frame clones and omits some. The sample consists of around 370,000 clones, about 90% of them appearing once. Seattle's enrolled individuals joined amid active infection and were then monitored longitudinally. This sample was taken from a study of blood T cell repertoires in COVID-19. Background on the study: Sample material is recorded as cDNA or gDNA derived from T cells, B-cell-depleted T cells, or PBMCs.

The TCR originated in a woman aged 65 to 85 with COVID-19, enrolled during active disease. Sequenced sample: peripheral blood.

CDR3 loop: CASSAPSSYNSPLHF. CDR3 bases: TGTGCCAGCAGCGCCCCGAGCTCCTATAATTCACCCCTCCACTTT. The V call is TRBV7-2, the J call TRBJ1-6; D gene ambiguous. The CDR3 runs to 15 residues. Germline V gene lookup returns CDR1 SGHTA and CDR2 FQGNSA. Between the trimmed V and J ends, which lost 5 bases and 0 bases, there was a span of 8 bases.